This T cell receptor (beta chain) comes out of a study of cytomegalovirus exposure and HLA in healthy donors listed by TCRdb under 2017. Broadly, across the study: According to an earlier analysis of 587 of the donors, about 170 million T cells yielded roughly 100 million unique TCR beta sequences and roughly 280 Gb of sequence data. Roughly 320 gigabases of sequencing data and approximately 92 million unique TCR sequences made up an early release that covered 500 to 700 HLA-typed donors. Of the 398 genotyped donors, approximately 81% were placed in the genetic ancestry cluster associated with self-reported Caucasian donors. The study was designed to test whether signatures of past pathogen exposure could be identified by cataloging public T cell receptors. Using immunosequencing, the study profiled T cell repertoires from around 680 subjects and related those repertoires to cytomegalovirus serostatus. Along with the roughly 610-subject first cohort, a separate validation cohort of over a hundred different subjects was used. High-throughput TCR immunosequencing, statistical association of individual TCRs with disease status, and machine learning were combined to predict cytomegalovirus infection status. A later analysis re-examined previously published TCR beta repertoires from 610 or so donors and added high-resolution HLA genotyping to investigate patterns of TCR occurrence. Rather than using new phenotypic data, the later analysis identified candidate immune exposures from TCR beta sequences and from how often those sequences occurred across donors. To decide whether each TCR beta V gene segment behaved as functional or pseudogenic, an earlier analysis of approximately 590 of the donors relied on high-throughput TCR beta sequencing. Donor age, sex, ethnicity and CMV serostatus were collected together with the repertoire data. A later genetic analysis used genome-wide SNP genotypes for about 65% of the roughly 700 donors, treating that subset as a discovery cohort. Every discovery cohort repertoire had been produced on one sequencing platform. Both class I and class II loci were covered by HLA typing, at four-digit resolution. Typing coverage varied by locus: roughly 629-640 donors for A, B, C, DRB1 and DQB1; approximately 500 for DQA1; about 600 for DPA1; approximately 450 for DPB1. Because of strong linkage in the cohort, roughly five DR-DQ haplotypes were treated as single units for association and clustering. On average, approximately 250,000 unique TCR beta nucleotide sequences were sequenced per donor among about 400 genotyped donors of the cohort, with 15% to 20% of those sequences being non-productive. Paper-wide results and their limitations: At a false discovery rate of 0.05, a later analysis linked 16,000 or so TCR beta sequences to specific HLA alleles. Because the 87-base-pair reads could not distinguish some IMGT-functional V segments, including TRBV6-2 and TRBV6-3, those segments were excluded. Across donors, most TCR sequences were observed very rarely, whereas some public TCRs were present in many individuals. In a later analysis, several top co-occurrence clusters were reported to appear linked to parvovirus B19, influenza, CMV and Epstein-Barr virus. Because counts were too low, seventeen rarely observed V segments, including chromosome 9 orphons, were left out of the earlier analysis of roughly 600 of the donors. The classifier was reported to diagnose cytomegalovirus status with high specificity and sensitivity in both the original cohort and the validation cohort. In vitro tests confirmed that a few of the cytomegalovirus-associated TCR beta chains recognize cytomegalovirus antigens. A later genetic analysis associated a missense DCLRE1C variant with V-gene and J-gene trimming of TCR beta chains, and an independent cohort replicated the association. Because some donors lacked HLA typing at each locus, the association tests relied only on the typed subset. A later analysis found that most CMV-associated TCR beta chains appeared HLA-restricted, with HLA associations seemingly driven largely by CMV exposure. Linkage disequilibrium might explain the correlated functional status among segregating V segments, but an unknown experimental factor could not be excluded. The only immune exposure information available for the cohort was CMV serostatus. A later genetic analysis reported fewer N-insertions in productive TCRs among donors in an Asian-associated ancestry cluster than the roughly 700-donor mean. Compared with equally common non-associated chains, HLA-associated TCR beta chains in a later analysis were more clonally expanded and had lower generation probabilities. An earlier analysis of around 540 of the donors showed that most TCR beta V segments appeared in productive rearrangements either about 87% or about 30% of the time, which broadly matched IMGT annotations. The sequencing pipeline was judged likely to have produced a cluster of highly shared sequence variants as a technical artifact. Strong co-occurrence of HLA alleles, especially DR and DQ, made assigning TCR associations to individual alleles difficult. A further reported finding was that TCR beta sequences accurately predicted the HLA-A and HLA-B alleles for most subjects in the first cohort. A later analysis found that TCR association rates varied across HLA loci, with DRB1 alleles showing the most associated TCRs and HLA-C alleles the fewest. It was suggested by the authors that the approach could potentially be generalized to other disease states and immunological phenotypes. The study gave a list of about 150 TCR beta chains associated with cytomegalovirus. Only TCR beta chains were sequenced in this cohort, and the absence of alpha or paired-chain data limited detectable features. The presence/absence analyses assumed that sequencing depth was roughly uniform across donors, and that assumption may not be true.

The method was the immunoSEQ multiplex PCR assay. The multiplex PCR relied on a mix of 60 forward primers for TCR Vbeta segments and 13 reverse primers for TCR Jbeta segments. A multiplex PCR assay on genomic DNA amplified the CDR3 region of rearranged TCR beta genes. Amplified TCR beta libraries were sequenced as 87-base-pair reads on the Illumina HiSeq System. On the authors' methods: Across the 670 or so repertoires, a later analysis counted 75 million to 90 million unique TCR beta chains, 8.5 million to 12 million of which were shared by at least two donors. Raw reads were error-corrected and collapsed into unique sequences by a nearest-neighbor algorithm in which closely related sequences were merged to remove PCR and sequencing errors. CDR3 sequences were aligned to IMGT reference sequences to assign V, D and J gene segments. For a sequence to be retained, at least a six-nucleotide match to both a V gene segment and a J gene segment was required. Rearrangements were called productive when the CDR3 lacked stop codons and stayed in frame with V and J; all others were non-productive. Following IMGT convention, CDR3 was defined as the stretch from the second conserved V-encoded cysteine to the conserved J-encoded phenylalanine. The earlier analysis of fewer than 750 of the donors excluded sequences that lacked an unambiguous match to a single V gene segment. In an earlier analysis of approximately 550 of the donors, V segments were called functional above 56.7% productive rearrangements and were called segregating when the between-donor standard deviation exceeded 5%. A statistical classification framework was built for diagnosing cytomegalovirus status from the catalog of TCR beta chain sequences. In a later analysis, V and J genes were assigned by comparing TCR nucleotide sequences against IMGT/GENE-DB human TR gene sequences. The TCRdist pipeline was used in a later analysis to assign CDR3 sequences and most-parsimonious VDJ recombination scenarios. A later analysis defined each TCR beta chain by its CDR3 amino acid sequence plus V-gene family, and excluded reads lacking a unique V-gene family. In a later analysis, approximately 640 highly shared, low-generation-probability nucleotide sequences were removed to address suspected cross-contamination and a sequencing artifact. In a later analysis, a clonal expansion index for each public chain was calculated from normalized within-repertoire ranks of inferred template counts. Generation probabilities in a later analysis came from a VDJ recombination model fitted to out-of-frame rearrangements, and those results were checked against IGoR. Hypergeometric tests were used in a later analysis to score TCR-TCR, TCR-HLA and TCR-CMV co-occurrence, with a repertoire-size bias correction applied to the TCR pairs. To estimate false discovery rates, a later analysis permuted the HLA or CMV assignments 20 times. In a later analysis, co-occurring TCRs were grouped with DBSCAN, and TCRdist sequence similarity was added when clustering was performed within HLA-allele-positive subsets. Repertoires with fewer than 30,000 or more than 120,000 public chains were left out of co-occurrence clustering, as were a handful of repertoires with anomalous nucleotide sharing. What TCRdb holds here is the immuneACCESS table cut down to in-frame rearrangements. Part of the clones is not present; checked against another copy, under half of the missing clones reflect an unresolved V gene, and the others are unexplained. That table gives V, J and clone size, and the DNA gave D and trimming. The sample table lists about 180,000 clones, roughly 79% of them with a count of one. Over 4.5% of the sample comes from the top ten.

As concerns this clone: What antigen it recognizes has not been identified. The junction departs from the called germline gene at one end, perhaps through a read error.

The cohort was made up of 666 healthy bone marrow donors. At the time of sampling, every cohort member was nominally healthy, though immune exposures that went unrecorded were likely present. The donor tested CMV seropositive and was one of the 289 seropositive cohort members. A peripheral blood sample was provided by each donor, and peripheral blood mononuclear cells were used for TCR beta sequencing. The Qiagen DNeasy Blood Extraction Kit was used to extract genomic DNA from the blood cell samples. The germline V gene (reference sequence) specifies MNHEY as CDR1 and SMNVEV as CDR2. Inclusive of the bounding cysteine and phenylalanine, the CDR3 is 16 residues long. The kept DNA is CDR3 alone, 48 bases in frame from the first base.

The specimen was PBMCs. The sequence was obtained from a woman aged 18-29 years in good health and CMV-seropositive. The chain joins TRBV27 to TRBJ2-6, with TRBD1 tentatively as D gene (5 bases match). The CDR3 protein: CASTGPHCSGANGLTF. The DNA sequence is TGTGCCAGCACGGGTCCTCATTGCTCTGGGGCCAACGGCCTGACTTTC.